These 14 T cell receptor beta chains were sequenced from one sample in a study of blood T cell repertoires in COVID-19. Profiling relied on immunoSEQ multiplex PCR, and the TCRdb table lists in-frame clones only, not all of them. The table shows roughly 250,000 clones, with 83% occurring only once. The sample taken for sequencing was peripheral blood. The source is a human donor in a cohort sampled during active COVID-19.

V and J are TRBV19 and TRBJ1-3; no reliable D call. The ends were cut back, 5 bases at V and 0 bases at J, with 11 bases in the middle. CDR1 and CDR2 (germline): LNHDA, SQIVND (reference sequence). CDR3 size: 15 residues. The CDR3 nucleotides are TGTGCCAGTAGTCCCCAGGAATTCTCTGGAAACACCATATATTTT. Protein sequence: CASSPQEFSGNTIYF.

The chain joins TRBV3-1 (or the pseudogene TRBV3-2) to TRBJ2-7; 7 bases are shared with TRBD1. The CDR3 runs 14 residues. The V gene's germline CDR1 is LGHDT and CDR2 YNNKEL (reference sequence). Trimming removed 2 bases from V and 3 bases from J; junction bases left unmatched: 4. The chain's CDR3 is CASSQRDSHYEQYF. The CDR3 DNA reads TGTGCCAGCAGCCAAAGGGACAGCCACTACGAGCAGTACTTC.

This chain uses TRBV10-3 with TRBJ1-5; D uncertain. Looked up from germline, CDR1 is ENHRY and CDR2 is SYGVKD. Trimming stripped 2 bases from V and 6 bases from J, with 14 bases between. This CDR3 is built from 15 residues. The CDR3 nucleotides are TGTGCCATCAGTGAGGGAAGGGAGACGGGTCAGCCCCAGCATTTT. Translation: CAISEGRETGQPQHF.

The chain couples TRBV7-9 to TRBJ2-7; 7 bases match TRBD1. The junction had 6 bases not matched to a gene; V was cut back by 5 bases and J by 2 bases. This CDR3 is built from 14 residues. Germline loops: CDR1 SEHNR, CDR2 FQNEAQ (reference sequence). The DNA for the CDR3 is TGTGCCAGCAGCAACCGGGACAGAGCCTACGAGCAGTACTTC. Its protein is CASSNRDRAYEQYF.

The chain has TRBV27 and TRBJ1-1; D is undetermined. Per the germline V gene, CDR1 is MNHEY and CDR2 is SMNVEV (reference sequence). Trimming cost V 4 bases and J 7 bases, with 13 bases left between them. The CDR3 runs to 13 residues. In nucleotides, the CDR3 is TGTGCCAGCAGTTCAATCAAAGACATTGAAGCTTTCTTT. Translating gives CASSSIKDIEAFF.

This rearrangement joins TRBV11-2 to TRBJ1-1, with a tentative D call TRBD1 (5 bases). The CDR3 consists of 15 residues. Trimming stripped 1 base from V and 1 base from J, with 10 bases between. Germline CDR1 is SGHAT and CDR2 is FQNNGV. The CDR3 bases are TGTGCCAGCAGCTTAGCGACAGTAGGGAACACTGAAGCTTTCTTT. Amino acids: CASSLATVGNTEAFF.

The CDR3 region has the DNA TGTGCCACCAGTGATCCGGGTAGCGGGAAGGAGACCCAGTACTTC. Translated: CATSDPGSGKETQYF. The chain combines TRBV24-1 with TRBJ2-5; TRBD2 aligns across 8 bases. Germline V gene sequence: CDR1 KGHDR, CDR2 SFDVKD. After removal of 3 bases from V and 5 bases from J, the junction contained 7 bases not matched to a gene. CDR3 length: 15 residues.

The chain links TRBV5-6 to TRBJ1-1; no reliable D call. This CDR3 contains 13 residues. Germline lookup yields CDR1 SGHDT and CDR2 YYEEEE. V dropped 1 base and J dropped 3 bases, with 7 bases sitting between them. For the CDR3, the DNA is TGTGCCAGCAGCTTGAACATCTACACTGAAGCTTTCTTT. It translates to CASSLNIYTEAFF.

The sample holds one count of this clone. As DNA, the CDR3 is TGTGCCAGCAGTTTAAAGCGGGTCGGCTACAATGAGCAGTTCTTC. It specifies CASSLKRVGYNEQFF. The chain has TRBV27 and TRBJ2-1; D might be TRBD2 (6 bases). V was pared by 2 bases and J by 3 bases, with 11 bases between. Germline V gene sequence: CDR1 MNHEY, CDR2 SMNVEV (reference sequence). The CDR3 runs 15 residues.

As concerns this clone: The junction shows a germline mismatch at one end, possibly a read error. V usage is TRBV7-2 and J usage is TRBJ2-4; 10 nucleotides agree with TRBD2. This CDR3 comprises 14 residues. Germline V gene data show CDR1 as SGHTA and CDR2 as FQGNSA. The DNA for the CDR3 is TGTGCCAGCAGCTTCGACGGGACTAGCGCCCCCGGAAACTTC. Residues: CASSFDGTSAPGNF.

V and J are TRBV3-1 (or the pseudogene TRBV3-2) and TRBJ1-1, with TRBD1 as a possible D gene (5 bases). Germline assignment: CDR1 LGHDT and CDR2 YNNKEL (reference sequence). The CDR3 is made up of 15 amino acids. V was pared by 2 bases and J by 4 bases, with 14 bases between. The CDR3, as DNA: TGTGCCAGCAGCCAACCGTCCAGGAGGGGCACTGAAGCTTTCTTT. It encodes CASSQPSRRGTEAFF.

The CDR3 sequence is CASSQPVFFLFYEQYF. The CDR3, as DNA: TGCGCCAGCAGTCAACCCGTCTTTTTTCTCTTCTACGAGCAGTACTTC. The chain carries TRBV23-1 and TRBJ2-7; D gene uncertain. TRBV23-1 is flagged as an ORF with uncertain function. The V end was cut by 2 bases, the J end by 3 bases, with 17 bases between. This CDR3 has 16 amino acids.

V is TRBV3-1 (or the pseudogene TRBV3-2) and J is TRBJ1-6; D is possibly TRBD1 (5 bases). With 3 bases removed from V and 4 bases from J, the gap between germline ends came to 10 bases. Germline V lookup: CDR1 LGHDT, CDR2 YNNKEL (reference sequence). The CDR3 is 15 residues long. CDR3 in DNA: TGTGCCAGCAGCCACCTGAGACAGTATAATTCACCCCTCCACTTT. The encoded protein is CASSHLRQYNSPLHF.

V gene TRBV19 combines with J gene TRBJ2-7, with 7 positions matching TRBD1. The CDR3 length is 13 residues. Germline V gene data show CDR1 as LNHDA and CDR2 as SQIVND (reference sequence). After removal of 5 bases from V and 2 bases from J, the junction contained 3 bases not matched to a gene. This CDR3 reads CASSFGQAYEQYF. The CDR3, as DNA: TGTGCCAGTAGTTTCGGACAGGCCTACGAGCAGTACTTC.